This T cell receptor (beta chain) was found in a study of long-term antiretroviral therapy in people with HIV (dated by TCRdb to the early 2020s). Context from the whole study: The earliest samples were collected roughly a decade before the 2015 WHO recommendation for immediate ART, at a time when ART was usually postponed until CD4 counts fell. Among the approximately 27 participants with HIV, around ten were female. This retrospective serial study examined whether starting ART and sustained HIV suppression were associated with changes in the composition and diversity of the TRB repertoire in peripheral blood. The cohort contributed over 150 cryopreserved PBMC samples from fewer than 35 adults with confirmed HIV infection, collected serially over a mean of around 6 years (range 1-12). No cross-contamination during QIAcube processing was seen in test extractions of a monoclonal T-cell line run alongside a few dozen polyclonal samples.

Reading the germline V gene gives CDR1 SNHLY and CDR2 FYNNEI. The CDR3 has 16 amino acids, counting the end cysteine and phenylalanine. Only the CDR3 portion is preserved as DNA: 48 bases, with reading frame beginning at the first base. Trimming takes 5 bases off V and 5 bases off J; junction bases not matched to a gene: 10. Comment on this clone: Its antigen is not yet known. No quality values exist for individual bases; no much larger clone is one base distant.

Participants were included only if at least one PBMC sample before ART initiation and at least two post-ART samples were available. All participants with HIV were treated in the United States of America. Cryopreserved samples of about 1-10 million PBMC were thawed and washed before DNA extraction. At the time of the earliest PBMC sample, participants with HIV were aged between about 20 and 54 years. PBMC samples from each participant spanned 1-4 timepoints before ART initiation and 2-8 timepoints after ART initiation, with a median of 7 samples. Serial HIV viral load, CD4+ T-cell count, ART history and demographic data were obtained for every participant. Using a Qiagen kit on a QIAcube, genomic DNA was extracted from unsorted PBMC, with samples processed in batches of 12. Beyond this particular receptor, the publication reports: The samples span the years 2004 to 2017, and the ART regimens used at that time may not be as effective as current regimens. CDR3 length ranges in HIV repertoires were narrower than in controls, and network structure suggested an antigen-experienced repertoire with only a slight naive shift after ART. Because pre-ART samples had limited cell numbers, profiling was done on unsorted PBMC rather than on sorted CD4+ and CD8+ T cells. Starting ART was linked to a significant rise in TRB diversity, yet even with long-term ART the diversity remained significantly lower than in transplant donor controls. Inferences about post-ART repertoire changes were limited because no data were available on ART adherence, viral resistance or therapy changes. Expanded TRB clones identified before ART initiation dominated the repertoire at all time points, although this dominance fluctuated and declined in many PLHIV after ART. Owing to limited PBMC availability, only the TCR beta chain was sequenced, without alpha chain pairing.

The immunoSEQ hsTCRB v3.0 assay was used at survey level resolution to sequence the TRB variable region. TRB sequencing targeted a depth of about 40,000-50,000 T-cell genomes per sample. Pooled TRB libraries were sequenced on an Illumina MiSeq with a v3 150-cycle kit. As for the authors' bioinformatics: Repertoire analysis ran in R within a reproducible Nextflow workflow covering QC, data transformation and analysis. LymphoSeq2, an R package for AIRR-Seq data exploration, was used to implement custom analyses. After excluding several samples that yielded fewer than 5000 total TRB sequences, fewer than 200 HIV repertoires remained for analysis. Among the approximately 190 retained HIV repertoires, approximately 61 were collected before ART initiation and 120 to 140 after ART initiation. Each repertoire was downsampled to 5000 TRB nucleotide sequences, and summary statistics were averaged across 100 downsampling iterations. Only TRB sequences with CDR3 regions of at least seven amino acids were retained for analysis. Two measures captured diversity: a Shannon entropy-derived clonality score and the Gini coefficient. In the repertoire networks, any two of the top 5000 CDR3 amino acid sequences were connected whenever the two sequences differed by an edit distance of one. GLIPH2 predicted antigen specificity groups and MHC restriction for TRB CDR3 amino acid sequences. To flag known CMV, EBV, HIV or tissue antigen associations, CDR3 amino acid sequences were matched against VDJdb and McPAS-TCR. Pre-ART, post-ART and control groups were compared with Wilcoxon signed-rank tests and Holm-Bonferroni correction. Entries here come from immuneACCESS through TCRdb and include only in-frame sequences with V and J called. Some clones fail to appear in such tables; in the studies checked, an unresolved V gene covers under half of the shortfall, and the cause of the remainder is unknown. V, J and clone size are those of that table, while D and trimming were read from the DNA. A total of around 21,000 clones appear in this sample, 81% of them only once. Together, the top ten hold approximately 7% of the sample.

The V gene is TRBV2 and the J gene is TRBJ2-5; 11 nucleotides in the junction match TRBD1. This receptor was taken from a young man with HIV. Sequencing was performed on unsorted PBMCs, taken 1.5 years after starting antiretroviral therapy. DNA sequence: TGTGCCAGCAGTCCCGGGACAGGGGGTTTTTCGGAGACCCAGTACTTC. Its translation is CASSPGTGGFSETQYF.